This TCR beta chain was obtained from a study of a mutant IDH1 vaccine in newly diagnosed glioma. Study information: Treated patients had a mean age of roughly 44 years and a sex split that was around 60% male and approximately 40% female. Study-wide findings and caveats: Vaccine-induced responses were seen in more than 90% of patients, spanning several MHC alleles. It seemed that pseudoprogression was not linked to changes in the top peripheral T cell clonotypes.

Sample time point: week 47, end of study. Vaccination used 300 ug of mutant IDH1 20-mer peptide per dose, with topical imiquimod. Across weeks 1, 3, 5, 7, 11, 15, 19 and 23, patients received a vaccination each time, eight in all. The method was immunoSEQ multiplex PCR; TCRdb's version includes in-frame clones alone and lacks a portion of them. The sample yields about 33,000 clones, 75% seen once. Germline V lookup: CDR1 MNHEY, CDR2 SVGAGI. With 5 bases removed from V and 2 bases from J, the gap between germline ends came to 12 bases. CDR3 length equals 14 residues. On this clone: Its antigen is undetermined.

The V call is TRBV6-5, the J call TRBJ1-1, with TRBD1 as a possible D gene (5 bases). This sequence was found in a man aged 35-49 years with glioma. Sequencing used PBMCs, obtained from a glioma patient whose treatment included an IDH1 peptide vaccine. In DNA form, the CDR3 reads TGTGCCAGCAGTGAAGGGGACGGCAACACTGAAGCTTTCTTT. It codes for CASSEGDGNTEAFF.